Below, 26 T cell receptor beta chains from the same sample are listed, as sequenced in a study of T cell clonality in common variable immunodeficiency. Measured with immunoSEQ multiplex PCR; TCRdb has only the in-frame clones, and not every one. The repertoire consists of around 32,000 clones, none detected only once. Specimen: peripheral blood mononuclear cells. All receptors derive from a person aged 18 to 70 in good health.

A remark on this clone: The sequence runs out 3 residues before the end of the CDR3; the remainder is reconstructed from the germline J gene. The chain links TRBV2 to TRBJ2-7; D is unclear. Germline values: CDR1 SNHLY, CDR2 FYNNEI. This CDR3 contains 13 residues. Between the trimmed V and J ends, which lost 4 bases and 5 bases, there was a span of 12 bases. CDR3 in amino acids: CASSVEFRDEQYF. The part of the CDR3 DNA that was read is TGTGCCAGCAGTGTCGAATTTCGGGACGAG.

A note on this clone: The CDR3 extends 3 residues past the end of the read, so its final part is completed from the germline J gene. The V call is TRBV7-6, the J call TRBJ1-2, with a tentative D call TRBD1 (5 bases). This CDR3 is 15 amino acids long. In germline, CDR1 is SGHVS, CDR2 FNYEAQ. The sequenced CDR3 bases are TGTGCCAGCAGCCAAGGGACTAGCGGCTACAATGAC. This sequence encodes CASSQGTSGYND. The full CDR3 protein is CASSQGTSGYNDYTF.

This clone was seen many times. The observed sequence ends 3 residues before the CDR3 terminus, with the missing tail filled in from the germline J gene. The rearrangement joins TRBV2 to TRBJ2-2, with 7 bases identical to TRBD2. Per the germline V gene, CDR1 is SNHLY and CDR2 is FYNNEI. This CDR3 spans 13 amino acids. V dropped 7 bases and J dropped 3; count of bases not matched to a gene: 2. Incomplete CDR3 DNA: TGTGCCAGCAAGGCGGGAGACACCGGGGAG. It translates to CASKAGDTGE. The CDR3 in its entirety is CASKAGDTGELFF.

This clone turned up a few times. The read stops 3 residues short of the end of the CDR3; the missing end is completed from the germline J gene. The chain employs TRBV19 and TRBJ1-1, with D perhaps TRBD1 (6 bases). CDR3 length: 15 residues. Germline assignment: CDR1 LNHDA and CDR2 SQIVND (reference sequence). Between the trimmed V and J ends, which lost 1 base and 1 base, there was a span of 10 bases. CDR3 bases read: TGTGCCAGTAGTATAGGCGGGACACAGAACACTGAA. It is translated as CASSIGGTQNTE. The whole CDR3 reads CASSIGGTQNTEAFF. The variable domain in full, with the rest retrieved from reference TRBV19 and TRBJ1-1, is DGGITQSPKYLFRKEGQNVTLSCEQNLNHDAMYWYRQDPGQGLRLIYYSQIVNDFQKGDIAEGYSVSREKKESFPLTVTSAQKNPTAFYLCASSIGGTQNTEAFFGQGTRLTVV.

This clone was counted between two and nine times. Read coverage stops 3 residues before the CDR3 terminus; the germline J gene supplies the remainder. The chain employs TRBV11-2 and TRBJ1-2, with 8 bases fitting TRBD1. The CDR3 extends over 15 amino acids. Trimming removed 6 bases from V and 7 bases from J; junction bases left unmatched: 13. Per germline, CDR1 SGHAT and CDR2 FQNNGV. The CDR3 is CASRPATGVWSGYTF. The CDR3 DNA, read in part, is TGTGCCAGCAGACCTGCGACAGGGGTTTGGAGTGGC.

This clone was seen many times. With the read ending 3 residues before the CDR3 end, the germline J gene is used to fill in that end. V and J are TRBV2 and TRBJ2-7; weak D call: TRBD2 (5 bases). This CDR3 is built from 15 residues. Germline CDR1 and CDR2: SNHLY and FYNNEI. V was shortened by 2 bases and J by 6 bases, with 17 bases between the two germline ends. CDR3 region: CASSERSGRGGEQYF. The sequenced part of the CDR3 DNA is TGTGCCAGCAGTGAACGGTCAGGTCGTGGAGGCGAG.

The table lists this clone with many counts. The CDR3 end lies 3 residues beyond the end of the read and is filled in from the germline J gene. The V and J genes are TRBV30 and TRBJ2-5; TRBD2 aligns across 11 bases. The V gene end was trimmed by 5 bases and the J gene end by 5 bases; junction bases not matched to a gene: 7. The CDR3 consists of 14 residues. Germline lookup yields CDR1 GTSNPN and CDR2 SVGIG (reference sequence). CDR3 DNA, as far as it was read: TGTGCCTGGGCCTTAGCGGGAGGGCTGGAGACC. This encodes CAWALAGGLET. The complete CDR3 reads CAWALAGGLETQYF.

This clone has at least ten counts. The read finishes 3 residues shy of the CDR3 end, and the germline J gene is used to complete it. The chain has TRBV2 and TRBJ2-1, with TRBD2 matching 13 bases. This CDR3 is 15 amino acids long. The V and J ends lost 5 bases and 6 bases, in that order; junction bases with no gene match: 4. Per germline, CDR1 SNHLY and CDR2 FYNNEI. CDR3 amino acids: CASSKWTSGSNEQFF. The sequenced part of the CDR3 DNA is TGTGCCAGCAGTAAATGGACTAGCGGGAGCAATGAG.

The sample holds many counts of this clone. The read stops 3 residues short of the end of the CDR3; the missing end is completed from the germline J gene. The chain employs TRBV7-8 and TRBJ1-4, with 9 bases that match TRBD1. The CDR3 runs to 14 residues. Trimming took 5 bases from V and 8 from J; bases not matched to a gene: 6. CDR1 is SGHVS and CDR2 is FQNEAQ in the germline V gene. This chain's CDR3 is CASSAQGAVEKLFF. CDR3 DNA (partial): TGTGCCAGCAGCGCACAGGGGGCTGTCGAAAAA.

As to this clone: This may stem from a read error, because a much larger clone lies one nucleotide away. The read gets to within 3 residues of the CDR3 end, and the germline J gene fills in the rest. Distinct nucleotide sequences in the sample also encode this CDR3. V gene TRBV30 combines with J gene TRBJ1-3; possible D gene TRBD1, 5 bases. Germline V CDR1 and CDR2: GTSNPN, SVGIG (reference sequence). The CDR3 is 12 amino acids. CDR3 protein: CAWSRTRNTIYF. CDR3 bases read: TGTGCCTGGAGCCGGACAAGAAACACG.

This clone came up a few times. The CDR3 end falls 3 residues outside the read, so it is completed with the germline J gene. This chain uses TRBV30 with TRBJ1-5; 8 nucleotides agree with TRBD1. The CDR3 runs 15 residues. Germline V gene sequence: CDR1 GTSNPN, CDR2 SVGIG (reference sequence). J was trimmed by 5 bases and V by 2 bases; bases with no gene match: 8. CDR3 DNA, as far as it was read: TGTGCCTGGAGTCAGGGGGCCGGTGTCGATCAGCCC. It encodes CAWSQGAGVDQP. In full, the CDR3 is CAWSQGAGVDQPQHF.

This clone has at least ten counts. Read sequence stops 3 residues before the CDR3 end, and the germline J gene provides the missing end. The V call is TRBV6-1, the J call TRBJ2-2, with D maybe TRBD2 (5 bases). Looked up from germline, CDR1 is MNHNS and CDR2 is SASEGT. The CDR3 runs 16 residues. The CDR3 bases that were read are TGTGCCAGCAGTGAACCCGGAGACTACCCTAATTCACCG. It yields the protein CASSEPGDYPNSP. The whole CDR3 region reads CASSEPGDYPNSPLFF.

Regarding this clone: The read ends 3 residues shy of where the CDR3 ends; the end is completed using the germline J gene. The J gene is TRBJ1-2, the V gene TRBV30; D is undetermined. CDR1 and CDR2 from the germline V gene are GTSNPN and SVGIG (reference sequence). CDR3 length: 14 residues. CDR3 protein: CAWSASGESYDYTF. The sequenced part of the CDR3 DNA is TGTGCCTGGAGTGCCAGCGGGGAGTCCTACGAC. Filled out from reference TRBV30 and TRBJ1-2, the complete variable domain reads SQTIHQWPATLVQPVGSPLSLECTVEGTSNPNLYWYRQAAGRGLQLLFYSVGIGQISSEVPQNLSASRPQDRQFILSSKKLLLSDSGFYLCAWSASGESYDYTFGSGTRLTVV.

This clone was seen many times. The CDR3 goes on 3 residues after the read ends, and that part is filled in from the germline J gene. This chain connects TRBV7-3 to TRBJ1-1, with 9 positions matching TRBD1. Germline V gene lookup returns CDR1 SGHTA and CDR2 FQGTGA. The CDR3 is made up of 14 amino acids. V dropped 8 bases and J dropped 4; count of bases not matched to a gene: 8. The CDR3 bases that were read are TGTGCCAGCTTCCCCAGGACAGGGGCCACTGAA. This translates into CASFPRTGATE. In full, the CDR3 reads CASFPRTGATEAFF.

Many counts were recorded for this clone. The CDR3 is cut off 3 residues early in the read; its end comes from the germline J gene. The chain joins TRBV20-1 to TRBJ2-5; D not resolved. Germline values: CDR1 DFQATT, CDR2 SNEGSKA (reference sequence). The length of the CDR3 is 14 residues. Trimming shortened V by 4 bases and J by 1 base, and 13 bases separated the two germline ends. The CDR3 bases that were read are TGCAGTGCTACCCTGACTCTCGCCCAAGAGACC. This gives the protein CSATLTLAQET. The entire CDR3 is CSATLTLAQETQYF.

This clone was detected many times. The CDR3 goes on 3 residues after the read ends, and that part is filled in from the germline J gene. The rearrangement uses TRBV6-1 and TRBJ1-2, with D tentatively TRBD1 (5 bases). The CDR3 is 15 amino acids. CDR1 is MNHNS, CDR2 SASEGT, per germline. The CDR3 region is CASSEMGQLTQGYTF. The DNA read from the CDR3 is TGTGCCAGCAGTGAAATGGGGCAGCTTACCCAAGGC.

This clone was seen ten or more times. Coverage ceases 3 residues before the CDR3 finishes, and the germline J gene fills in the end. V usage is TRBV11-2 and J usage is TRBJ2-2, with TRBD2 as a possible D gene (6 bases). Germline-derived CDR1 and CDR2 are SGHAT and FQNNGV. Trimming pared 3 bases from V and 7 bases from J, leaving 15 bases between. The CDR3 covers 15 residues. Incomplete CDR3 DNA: TGTGCCAGCAGCTTTAGCGGAGGGCAGGGCGGGGAG. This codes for CASSFSGGQGGE. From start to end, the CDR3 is CASSFSGGQGGELFF. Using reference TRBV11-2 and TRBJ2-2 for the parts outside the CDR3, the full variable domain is EAGVAQSPRYKIIEKRQSVAFWCNPISGHATLYWYQQILGQGPKLLIQFQNNGVVDDSQLPKDRFSAERLKGVDSTLKIQPAKLEDSAVYLCASSFSGGQGGELFFGEGSRLTVL.

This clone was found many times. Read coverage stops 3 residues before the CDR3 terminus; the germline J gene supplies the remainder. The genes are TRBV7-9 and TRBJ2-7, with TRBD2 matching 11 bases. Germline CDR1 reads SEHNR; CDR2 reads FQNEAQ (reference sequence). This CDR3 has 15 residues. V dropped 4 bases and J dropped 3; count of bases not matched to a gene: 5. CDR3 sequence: CASSSSGTSGYEQYF. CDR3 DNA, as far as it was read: TGTGCCAGCAGCTCATCCGGGACTAGCGGCTACGAG. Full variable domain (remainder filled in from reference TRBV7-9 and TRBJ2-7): DTGVSQNPRHKITKRGQNVTFRCDPISEHNRLYWYRQTLGQGPEFLTYFQNEAQLEKSRLLSDRFSAERPKGSFSTLEIQRTEQGDSAMYLCASSSSGTSGYEQYFGPGTRLTVT.

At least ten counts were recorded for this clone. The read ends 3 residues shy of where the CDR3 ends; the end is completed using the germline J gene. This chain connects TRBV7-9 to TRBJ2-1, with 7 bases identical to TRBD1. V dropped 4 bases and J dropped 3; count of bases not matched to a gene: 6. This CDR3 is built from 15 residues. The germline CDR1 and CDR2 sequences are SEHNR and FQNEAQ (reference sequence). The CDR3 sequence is CASSSQGPNYNEQFF. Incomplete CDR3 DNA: TGTGCCAGCAGCTCACAGGGGCCGAACTACAATGAG.

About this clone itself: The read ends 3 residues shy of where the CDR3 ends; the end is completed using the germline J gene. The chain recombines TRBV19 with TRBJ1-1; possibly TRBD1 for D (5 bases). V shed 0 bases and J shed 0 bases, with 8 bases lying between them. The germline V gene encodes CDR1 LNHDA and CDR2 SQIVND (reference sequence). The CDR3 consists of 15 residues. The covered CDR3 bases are TGTGCCAGTAGTATAGAAGGGGCAATGAACACTGAA. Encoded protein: CASSIEGAMNTE. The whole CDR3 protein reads CASSIEGAMNTEAFF.

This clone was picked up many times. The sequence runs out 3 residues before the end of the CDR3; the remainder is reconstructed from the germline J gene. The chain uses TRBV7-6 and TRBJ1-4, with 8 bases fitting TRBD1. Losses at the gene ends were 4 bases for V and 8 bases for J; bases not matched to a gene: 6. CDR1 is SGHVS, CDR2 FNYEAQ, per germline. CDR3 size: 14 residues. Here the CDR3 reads CASSSQHRGEKLFF. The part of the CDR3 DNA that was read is TGTGCCAGCAGCTCCCAACACAGGGGGGAAAAA.

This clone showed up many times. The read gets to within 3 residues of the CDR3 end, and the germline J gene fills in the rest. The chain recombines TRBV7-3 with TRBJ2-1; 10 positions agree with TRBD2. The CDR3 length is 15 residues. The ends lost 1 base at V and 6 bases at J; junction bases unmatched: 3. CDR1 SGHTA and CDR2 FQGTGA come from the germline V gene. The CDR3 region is CASSLIAGGSNEQFF. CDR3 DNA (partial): TGTGCCAGCAGCTTAATAGCGGGAGGAAGCAATGAG.

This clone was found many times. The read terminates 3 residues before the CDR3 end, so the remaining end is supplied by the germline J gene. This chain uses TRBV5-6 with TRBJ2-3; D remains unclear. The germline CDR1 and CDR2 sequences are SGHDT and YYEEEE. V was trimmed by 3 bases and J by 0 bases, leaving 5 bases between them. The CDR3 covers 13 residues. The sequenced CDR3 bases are TGTGCCAGCAGCTCGACTAGCACAGATACG. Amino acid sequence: CASSSTSTDT. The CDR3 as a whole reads CASSSTSTDTQYF.

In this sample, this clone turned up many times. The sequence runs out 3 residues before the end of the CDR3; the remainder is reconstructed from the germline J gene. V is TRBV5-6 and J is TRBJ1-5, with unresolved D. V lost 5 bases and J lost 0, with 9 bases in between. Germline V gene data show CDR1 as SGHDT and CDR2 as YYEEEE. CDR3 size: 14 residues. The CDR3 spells CASRRRHSNQPQHF. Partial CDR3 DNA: TGTGCCAGCAGACGGCGGCATAGCAATCAGCCC.

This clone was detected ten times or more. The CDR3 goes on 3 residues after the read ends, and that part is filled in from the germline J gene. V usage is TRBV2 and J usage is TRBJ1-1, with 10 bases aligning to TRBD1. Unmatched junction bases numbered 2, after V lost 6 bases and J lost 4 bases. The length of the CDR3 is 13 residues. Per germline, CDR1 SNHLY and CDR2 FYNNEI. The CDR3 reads CASSDRGLTEAFF. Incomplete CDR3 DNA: TGTGCCAGCAGCGACAGGGGGCTCACTGAA.

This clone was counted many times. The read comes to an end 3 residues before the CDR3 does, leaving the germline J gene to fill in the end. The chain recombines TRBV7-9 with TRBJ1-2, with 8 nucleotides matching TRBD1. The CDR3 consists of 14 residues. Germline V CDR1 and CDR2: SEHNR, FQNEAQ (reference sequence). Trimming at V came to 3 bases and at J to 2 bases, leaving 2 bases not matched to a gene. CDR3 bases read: TGTGCCAGCAGCTTGGACAGGGAGAACTATGGC. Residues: CASSLDRENYG. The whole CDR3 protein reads CASSLDRENYGYTF.